This entry lists 12 T cell receptor beta chains sequenced from one sample in a study of blood T cell repertoires in COVID-19. Measured with immunoSEQ multiplex PCR; TCRdb has only the in-frame clones, and not every one. The repertoire holds more than 300,000 clones, with 91% as singletons. Input material: peripheral blood. All receptors come from a young woman who had recovered from COVID-19.

J is TRBJ2-7 and V is TRBV6-2 or TRBV6-3, with 11 bases lining up with TRBD1. Germline CDR1 MNHEY, CDR2 SVGEGT. The CDR3 consists of 14 residues. V was clipped by 5 bases and J by 6 bases; unmatched bases: 6. The CDR3: CASSKDRGHGEQYV. CDR3 in DNA: TGTGCCAGCAGTAAGGACAGGGGGCATGGCGAGCAGTACGTC.

CDR3 nucleotides: TGTGCCAGTAGTAGTTACACGATCTATGGCTACACCTTC. This codes for CASSSYTIYGYTF. The gene calls are TRBV19 and TRBJ1-2, with no clear D. In germline, CDR1 is LNHDA, CDR2 SQIVND (reference sequence). Trimming took off 4 bases at V and 4 bases at J, with 10 bases between the two ends. The CDR3 runs 13 residues.

This rearrangement joins TRBV30 to TRBJ2-5; D may be TRBD1 (7 bases). Trimming stripped 0 bases from V and 1 base from J, with 15 bases between. There are 16 residues in the CDR3. Germline loops: CDR1 GTSNPN, CDR2 SVGIG (reference sequence). DNA of the CDR3: TGTGCCTGGAGTGTATTCGGAGGGGGCTTCCAAGAGACCCAGTACTTC. It codes for CAWSVFGGGFQETQYF.

The genes are TRBV30 and TRBJ1-2, with 7 bases matching TRBD1. CDR1 is GTSNPN, CDR2 SVGIG, per germline (reference sequence). The V and J ends lost 0 bases and 2 bases, in that order; junction bases with no gene match: 9. CDR3 length: 16 residues. The CDR3 coding sequence is TGTGCCTGGAGTGTAAATCCCGACAGGGTAAACTATGGCTACACCTTC. Its protein is CAWSVNPDRVNYGYTF.

CDR3 nucleotide sequence: TGCGCCAGCAGCCAATACTTACAGGGCAGCTCCTATAATTCACCCCTCCACTTT. As protein: CASSQYLQGSSYNSPLHF. The V gene is TRBV4-1, the J gene TRBJ1-6; TRBD1 might be the D (6 bases). Germline V gives CDR1 MGHRA, CDR2 YSYEKL. V lost 2 bases and J lost 0, with 14 bases in between. The length of the CDR3 is 18 residues.

The chain is built from TRBV6-2 or TRBV6-3 and TRBJ2-7; unclear D gene. Trimming took off 5 bases at V and 2 bases at J, with 13 bases between the two ends. The CDR3 sequence is 14 residues long. Germline CDR1 and CDR2: MNHEY and SVGEGT. Here the CDR3 reads CASSRGRPTYEQYV. CDR3 DNA: TGTGCCAGCAGTCGAGGCAGACCCACCTACGAGCAGTACGTC.

The chain combines TRBV15 with TRBJ2-1; 10 bases map to TRBD2. V shed 1 base and J 2 bases; nucleotides not matched to a gene: 2. This CDR3 contains 16 residues. The germline gives CDR1 LNHNV, CDR2 YYDKDF (reference sequence). The CDR3 bases are TGTGCCACCAGCAGAGCACTAGCGGGAACCTACAATGAGCAGTTCTTC. It translates to CATSRALAGTYNEQFF.

This clone was detected only a few times. This chain links TRBV6-2 or TRBV6-3 with TRBJ1-1, with TRBD1 matching over 7 bases. With V trimmed by 0 bases and J by 10 bases, 20 bases remained unmatched. The CDR3 is 18 amino acids. Per the germline V gene, CDR1 is MNHEY and CDR2 is SVGEGT. The CDR3 DNA reads as TGTGCCAGCAGTTACTCGATACCGGGCAGGGGGGCCTCGACGGGAGCTTTCTTT. This translates into CASSYSIPGRGASTGAFF.

CDR3 protein: CASSQDWQGIRFF. CDR3 in DNA: TGTGCCAGCAGCCAAGATTGGCAGGGGATACGGTTCTTT. The chain carries TRBV14 and TRBJ1-1, with D tentatively TRBD1 (6 bases). V shed 0 bases and J shed 14 bases, with 16 bases lying between them. CDR3 length: 13 residues. The germline V gene encodes CDR1 SGHDN and CDR2 FVKESK.

J is TRBJ2-6 and V is TRBV18, with 9 bases identical to TRBD1. Per the germline V gene, CDR1 is KGHSH and CDR2 is LQKENI. After removal of 5 bases from V and 1 base from J, the junction contained 6 bases not matched to a gene. The CDR3 spans 17 residues. Written as DNA, the CDR3 is TGTGCCAGCTCAGCCGGGACAGGGAATTCTGGGGCCAACGTCCTGACTTTC. Protein product: CASSAGTGNSGANVLTF.

The V and J genes are TRBV5-1 and TRBJ2-1, with TRBD2 as a possible D gene (5 bases). Germline V gives CDR1 SGHRS, CDR2 YFSETQ. CDR3 size: 17 residues. V lost 0 bases, J lost 6 bases, and 19 bases lay in between. The CDR3 DNA sequence: TGCGCCAGCAGCTTGGTCCAACTAGTGGGATATTCCAATGAGCAGTTCTTC. This encodes CASSLVQLVGYSNEQFF. Supplemented by reference TRBV5-1 and TRBJ2-1, the full variable domain reads KAGVTQTPRYLIKTRGQQVTLSCSPISGHRSVSWYQQTPGQGLQFLFEYFSETQRNKGNFPGRFSGRQFSNSRSEMNVSTLELGDSALYLCASSLVQLVGYSNEQFFGPGTRLTVL.

This rearrangement joins TRBV24-1 to TRBJ2-1, with D hard to call. CDR3 size: 15 residues. Germline CDR1 and CDR2: KGHDR and SFDVKD. Trimming shortened V by 3 bases and J by 4 bases, and 12 bases separated the two germline ends. For the CDR3, the DNA is TGTGCCACCAGTGATCCCTCCGAAGCGTACAATGAGCAGTTCTTC. Translation gives CATSDPSEAYNEQFF.